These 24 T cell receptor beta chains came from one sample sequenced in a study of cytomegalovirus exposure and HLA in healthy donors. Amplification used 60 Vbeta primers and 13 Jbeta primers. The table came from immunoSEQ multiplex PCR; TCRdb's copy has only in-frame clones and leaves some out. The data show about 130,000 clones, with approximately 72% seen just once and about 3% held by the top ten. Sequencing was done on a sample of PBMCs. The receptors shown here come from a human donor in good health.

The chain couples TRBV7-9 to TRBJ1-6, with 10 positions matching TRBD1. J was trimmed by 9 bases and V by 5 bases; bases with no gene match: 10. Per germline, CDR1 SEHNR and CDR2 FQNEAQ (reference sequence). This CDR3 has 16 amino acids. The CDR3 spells CASSLYLGQGSSPLHF. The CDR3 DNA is TGTGCCAGCAGCCTTTACCTGGGACAGGGGAGTTCACCCCTCCACTTT.

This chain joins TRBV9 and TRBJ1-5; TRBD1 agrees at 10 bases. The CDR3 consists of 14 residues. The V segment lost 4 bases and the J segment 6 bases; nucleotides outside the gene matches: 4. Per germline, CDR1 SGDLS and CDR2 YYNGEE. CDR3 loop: CASSPGTGVQPQHF. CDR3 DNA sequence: TGTGCCAGCAGCCCAGGGACAGGGGTTCAGCCCCAGCATTTT.

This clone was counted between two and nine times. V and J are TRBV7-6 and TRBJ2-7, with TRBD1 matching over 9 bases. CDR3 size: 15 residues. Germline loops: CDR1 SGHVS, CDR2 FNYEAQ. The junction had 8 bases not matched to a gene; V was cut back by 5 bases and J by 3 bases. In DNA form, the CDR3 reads TGTGCCAGCAGCGTACTACAGGGGGCGAACTACGAGCAGTACTTC. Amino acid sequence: CASSVLQGANYEQYF.

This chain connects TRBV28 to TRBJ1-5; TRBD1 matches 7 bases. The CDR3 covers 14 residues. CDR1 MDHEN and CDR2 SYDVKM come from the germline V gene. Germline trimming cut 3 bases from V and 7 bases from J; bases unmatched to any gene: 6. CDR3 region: CASSFRQGGQPQHF. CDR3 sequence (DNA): TGTGCCAGCAGTTTTAGACAGGGCGGGCAGCCCCAGCATTTT.

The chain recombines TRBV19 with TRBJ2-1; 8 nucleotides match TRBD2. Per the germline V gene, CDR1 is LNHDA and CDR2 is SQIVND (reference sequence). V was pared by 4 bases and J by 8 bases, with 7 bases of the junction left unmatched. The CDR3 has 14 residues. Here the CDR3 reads CASSKGLAEYEQFF. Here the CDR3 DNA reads TGTGCCAGTAGTAAAGGACTAGCCGAGTATGAGCAGTTCTTC.

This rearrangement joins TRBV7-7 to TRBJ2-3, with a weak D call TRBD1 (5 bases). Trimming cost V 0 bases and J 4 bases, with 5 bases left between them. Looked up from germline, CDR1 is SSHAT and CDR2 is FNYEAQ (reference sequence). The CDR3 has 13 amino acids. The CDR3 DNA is TGTGCCAGCAGCTTAGCGGGGCCAGATACGCAGTATTTT. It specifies CASSLAGPDTQYF.

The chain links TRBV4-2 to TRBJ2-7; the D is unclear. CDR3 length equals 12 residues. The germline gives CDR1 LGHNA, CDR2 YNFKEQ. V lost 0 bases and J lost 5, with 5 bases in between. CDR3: CASSQDFNEQYF. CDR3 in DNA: TGTGCCAGCAGCCAAGATTTCAACGAGCAGTACTTC.

For the CDR3, the DNA is TGTGCCAGCAGTACGCCCCGAGGCGGCGACGAGCAGTACTTC. Residues: CASSTPRGGDEQYF. The chain uses TRBV28 and TRBJ2-5; no clear D. The DNA end is a closer match to TRBJ2-7, so the J assignment may be wrong. The V gene's germline CDR1 is MDHEN and CDR2 SYDVKM. The CDR3 extends over 14 amino acids.

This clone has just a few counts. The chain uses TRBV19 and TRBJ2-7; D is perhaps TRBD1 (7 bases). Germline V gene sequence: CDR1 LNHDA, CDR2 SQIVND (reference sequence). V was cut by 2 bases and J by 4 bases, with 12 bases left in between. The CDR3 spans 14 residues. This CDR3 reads CASSIRQGGYEQYF. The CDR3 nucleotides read TGTGCCAGTAGTATAAGGCAGGGGGGATACGAGCAGTACTTC.

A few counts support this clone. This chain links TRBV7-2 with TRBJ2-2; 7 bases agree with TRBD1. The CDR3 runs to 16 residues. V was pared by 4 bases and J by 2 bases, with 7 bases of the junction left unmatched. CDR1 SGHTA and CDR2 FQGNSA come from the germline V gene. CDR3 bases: TGTGCCAGCAGCTCGCAGACAGGGAAAAACACCGGGGAGCTGTTTTTT. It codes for CASSSQTGKNTGELFF.

CDR3 residues: CATNLRFEGAYTGELFF. In nucleotides, the CDR3 is TGTGCCACCAACCTACGATTCGAGGGGGCGTACACCGGGGAGCTGTTTTTT. The chain recombines TRBV15 with TRBJ2-2, with 7 bases that match TRBD1. Germline-derived CDR1 and CDR2 are LNHNV and YYDKDF (reference sequence). Losses at the gene ends were 7 bases for V and 3 bases for J; bases not matched to a gene: 14. The length of the CDR3 is 17 residues.

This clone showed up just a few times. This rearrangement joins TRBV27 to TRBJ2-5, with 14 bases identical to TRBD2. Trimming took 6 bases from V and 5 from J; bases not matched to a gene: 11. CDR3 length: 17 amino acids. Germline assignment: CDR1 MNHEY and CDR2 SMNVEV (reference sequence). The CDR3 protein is CASSSGLAGALRETQYF. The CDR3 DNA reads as TGTGCCAGCAGCTCGGGACTAGCGGGAGCACTGAGGGAGACCCAGTACTTC.

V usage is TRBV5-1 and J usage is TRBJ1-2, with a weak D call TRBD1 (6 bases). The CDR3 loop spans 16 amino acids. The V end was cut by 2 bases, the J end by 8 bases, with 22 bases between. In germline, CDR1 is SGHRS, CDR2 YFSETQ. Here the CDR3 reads CASSFPGGAAVEGYTF. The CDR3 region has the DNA TGCGCCAGCAGCTTCCCCGGGGGGGCGGCGGTGGAAGGCTACACCTTC.

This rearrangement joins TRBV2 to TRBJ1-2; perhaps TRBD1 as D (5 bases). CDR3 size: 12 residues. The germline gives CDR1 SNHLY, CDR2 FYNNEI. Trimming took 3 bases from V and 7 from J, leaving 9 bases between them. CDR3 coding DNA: TGTGCCAGCAGTGACCCAGGGTCTGGCTACACCTTC. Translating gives CASSDPGSGYTF.

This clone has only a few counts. Here the CDR3 DNA reads TGTGCCAGCAGCAAAGATTTATGGGCTAGCGGGAGAAAGGGTTCCTACGAGCAGTACTTC. Residues: CASSKDLWASGRKGSYEQYF. The chain employs TRBV21-1 and TRBJ2-7; TRBD2, the table's D call, was not compared with the DNA. TRBV21-1 is a listed pseudogene. The CDR3 extends over 20 amino acids.

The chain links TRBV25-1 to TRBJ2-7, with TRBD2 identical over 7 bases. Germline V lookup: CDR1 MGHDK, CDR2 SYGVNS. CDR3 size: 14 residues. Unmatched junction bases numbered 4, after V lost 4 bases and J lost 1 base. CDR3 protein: CASSVSSGSYEQYF. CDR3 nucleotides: TGTGCCAGCAGTGTGTCTAGCGGTTCCTACGAGCAGTACTTC.

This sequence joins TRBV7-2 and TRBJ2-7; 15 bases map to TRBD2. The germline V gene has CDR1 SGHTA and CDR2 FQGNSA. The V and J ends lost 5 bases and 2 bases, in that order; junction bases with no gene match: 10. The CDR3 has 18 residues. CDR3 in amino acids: CASSRAGLAGGQTYEQYF. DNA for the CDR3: TGTGCCAGCAGCCGGGCGGGACTAGCGGGGGGCCAAACCTACGAGCAGTACTTC. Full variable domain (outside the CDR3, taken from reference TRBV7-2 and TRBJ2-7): GAGVSQSPSNKVTEKGKDVELRCDPISGHTALYWYRQSLGQGLEFLIYFQGNSAPDKSGLPSDRFSAERTGGSVSTLTIQRTQQEDSAVYLCASSRAGLAGGQTYEQYFGPGTRLTVT.

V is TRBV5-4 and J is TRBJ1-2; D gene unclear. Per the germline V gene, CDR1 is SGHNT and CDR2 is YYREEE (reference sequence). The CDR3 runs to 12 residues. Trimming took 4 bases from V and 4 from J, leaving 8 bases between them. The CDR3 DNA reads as TGTGCCAGCAGCCAGGTGGGCTATGGCTACACCTTC. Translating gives CASSQVGYGYTF.

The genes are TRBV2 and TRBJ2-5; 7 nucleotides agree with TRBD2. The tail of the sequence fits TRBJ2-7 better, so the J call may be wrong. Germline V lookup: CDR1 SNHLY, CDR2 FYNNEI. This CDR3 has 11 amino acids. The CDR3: CKSGNSYEQYF. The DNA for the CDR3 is TGTAAAAGCGGGAATTCCTACGAGCAGTACTTC.

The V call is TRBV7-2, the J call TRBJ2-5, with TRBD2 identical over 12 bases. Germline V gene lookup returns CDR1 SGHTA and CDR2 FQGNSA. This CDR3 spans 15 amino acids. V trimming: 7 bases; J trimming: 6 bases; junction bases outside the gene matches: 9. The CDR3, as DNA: TGTGCCAGCAACCCTGGACTAGCGGGAAAAAAGACCCAGTACTTC. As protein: CASNPGLAGKKTQYF.

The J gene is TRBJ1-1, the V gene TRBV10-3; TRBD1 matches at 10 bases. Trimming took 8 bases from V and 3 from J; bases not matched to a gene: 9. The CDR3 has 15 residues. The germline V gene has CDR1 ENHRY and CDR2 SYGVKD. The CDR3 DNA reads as TGTGCCATCGCTCTGACAGGGGGCAGGGACACTGAAGCTTTCTTT. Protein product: CAIALTGGRDTEAFF.

The CDR3 loop reads CASSPHRDTGELFF. DNA of the CDR3: TGTGCCAGCAGCCCCCATAGAGACACCGGGGAGCTGTTTTTT. This chain links TRBV7-8 with TRBJ2-2; no clear D gene. This CDR3 has 14 residues. The germline CDR1 and CDR2 sequences are SGHVS and FQNEAQ. V shed 5 bases and J shed 3 bases, with 10 bases lying between them.

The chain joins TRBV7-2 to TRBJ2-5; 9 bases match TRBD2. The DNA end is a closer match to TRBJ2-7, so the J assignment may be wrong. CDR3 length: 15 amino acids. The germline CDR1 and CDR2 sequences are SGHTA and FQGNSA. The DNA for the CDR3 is TGTGCCAGCAGCTTAAGTGCGGGGGGGGTCCACGAGCAGTACTTC. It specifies CASSLSAGGVHEQYF.

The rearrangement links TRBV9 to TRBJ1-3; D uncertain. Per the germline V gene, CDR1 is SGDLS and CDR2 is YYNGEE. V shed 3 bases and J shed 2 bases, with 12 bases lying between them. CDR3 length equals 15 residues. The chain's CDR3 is CASSARTGTGNTIYF. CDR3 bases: TGTGCCAGCAGCGCCCGGACGGGAACTGGAAACACCATATATTTT.